The 13 T cell receptor beta chains given below trace back to one sample, sequenced in a study of cytomegalovirus exposure and HLA in healthy donors (TCRdb year 2017). Library prep was done by the immunoSEQ multiplex PCR assay. For the multiplex PCR, a mixture combining 60 forward primers for TCR Vbeta segments and 13 reverse primers for TCR Jbeta segments was used. TCRdb obtained this table from immuneACCESS and retained in-frame rearrangements with V and J assigned. These tables miss some clones; where compared with another copy, unresolved V genes account for less than half of the shortfall, and the remainder is unexplained. Present in this sample are approximately 140,000 clones, approximately 80% of which were seen just once. 4.5% to 6% of the sample comes from the top ten. Sequenced material: PBMCs. The receptor source for this set is a male donor in good health and CMV-seronegative.

The genes are TRBV6-6 and TRBJ1-1, with D unresolved. Germline values: CDR1 MNHNY, CDR2 SVGAGI (reference sequence). The V gene lost 7 bases and the J gene lost 0 bases, with 9 bases spanning the gap. CDR3 length: 13 amino acids. The CDR3 spells CASTDTLNTEAFF. CDR3 nucleotides: TGTGCCAGCACTGACACGCTGAACACTGAAGCTTTCTTT.

The chain combines TRBV30 with TRBJ1-2; D is uncertain. Germline-derived CDR1 and CDR2 are GTSNPN and SVGIG (reference sequence). This CDR3 spans 13 amino acids. V was pared by 0 bases and J by 8 bases, with 13 bases between. This CDR3 reads CAWSVGSTRGYTF. Written as DNA, the CDR3 is TGTGCCTGGAGTGTAGGATCGACGCGGGGCTACACCTTC.

This chain links TRBV13 with TRBJ1-5, with TRBD1 as a possible D gene (5 bases). Germline V gene data show CDR1 as PRHDT and CDR2 as FYEKMQ (reference sequence). The CDR3 consists of 13 residues. Trimming stripped 5 bases from V and 8 bases from J, with 13 bases between. The CDR3 DNA is TGTGCCAGCAGCCCCTGGGGACTGGAGCCCCAGCATTTT. This gives the protein CASSPWGLEPQHF.

This rearrangement joins TRBV29-1 to TRBJ2-3, with D perhaps TRBD2 (5 bases). V dropped 7 bases and J dropped 0 bases, with 8 bases sitting between them. This CDR3 is 12 amino acids long. The V gene's germline CDR1 is SQVTM and CDR2 ANQGSEA. CDR3 region: CSASGSTDTQYF. The CDR3 DNA follows: TGCAGCGCCTCGGGGAGCACAGATACGCAGTATTTT.

In its sample, this clone was seen once. This rearrangement joins TRBV7-7 to TRBJ2-6; TRBD2 might be the D (5 bases). The CDR3 spans 13 residues. The germline V gene encodes CDR1 SSHAT and CDR2 FNYEAQ (reference sequence). CDR3 loop: CATSDSGANVLTF. The CDR3 nucleotides read TGTGCTACTAGTGACTCTGGGGCCAACGTCCTGACTTTC.

CDR3 region: CASSLIPGGRYGYTF. The CDR3, as DNA: TGTGCCAGCAGCTTAATCCCCGGGGGGCGCTATGGCTACACCTTC. This chain links TRBV7-2 with TRBJ1-2, with D perhaps matching TRBD1 (6 bases). V lost 2 bases and J 4 bases, leaving 14 bases between the germline ends. CDR3 size: 15 residues. Germline V CDR1 and CDR2: SGHTA, FQGNSA.

This chain uses TRBV2 with TRBJ1-2, with D unresolved. The CDR3 is 11 amino acids. Trimming removed 5 bases at V and 7 bases at J, with 8 bases between. Germline-derived CDR1 and CDR2 are SNHLY and FYNNEI. The CDR3 sequence: CASSSQSGYTF. In nucleotides, the CDR3 is TGTGCCAGCAGTTCACAGTCTGGCTACACCTTC. The full variable domain, rest sourced from reference TRBV2 and TRBJ1-2, is EPEVTQTPSHQVTQMGQEVILRCVPISNHLYFYWYRQILGQKVEFLVSFYNNEISEKSEIFDDQFSVERPDGSNFTLKIRSTKLEDSAMYFCASSSQSGYTFGSGTRLTVV.

This chain links TRBV19 with TRBJ2-3; 7 bases align to TRBD2. Germline trimming cut 5 bases from V and 3 bases from J; bases unmatched to any gene: 5. Germline CDR1 is LNHDA and CDR2 is SQIVND (reference sequence). This CDR3 contains 14 residues. The CDR3 spells CASSRAGETDTQYF. The DNA for the CDR3 is TGTGCCAGTAGTCGGGCGGGGGAAACAGATACGCAGTATTTT.

This chain connects TRBV10-3 to TRBJ2-1, with 10 bases matching TRBD1. Trimming took 4 bases from V and 7 from J; bases not matched to a gene: 4. Germline V gene sequence: CDR1 ENHRY, CDR2 SYGVKD. The length of the CDR3 is 14 residues. The CDR3 sequence is CAISAGTGVNEQFF. CDR3 DNA sequence: TGTGCCATCAGTGCCGGGACAGGGGTTAATGAGCAGTTCTTC.

The rearrangement uses TRBV7-3 and TRBJ2-1; TRBD2 aligns across 7 bases. The CDR3 has 13 amino acids. V gave up 6 bases and J gave up 10 bases; unmatched junction bases: 9. Germline lookup yields CDR1 SGHTA and CDR2 FQGTGA. The CDR3 loop reads CASSYGLEDEQFF. The CDR3, as DNA: TGTGCCAGCAGTTACGGACTAGAGGACGAGCAGTTCTTC.

The chain uses TRBV7-2 and TRBJ1-1; D might be TRBD1 (6 bases). V dropped 3 bases and J dropped 1 base, with 9 bases sitting between them. This CDR3 contains 14 residues. Germline values: CDR1 SGHTA, CDR2 FQGNSA. CDR3 sequence reads: CASSFRGGNTEAFF. The CDR3 nucleotides read TGTGCCAGCAGCTTTAGGGGGGGGAACACTGAAGCTTTCTTT. Filled out from reference TRBV7-2 and TRBJ1-1, the complete variable domain reads GAGVSQSPSNKVTEKGKDVELRCDPISGHTALYWYRQSLGQGLEFLIYFQGNSAPDKSGLPSDRFSAERTGGSVSTLTIQRTQQEDSAVYLCASSFRGGNTEAFFGQGTRLTVV.

Concerning this clone itself: Its ends do not fully match the called genes, so a read error is possible. The rearrangement uses TRBV20-1 and TRBJ2-7; D is undetermined. CDR1 DFQATT and CDR2 SNEGSKA come from the germline V gene (reference sequence). The CDR3 contains 10 residues. In DNA form, the CDR3 reads TGCAGTGCTACCTCCGACGAGCAGTACTTC. Protein sequence: CSATSDEQYF.

This clone was observed a few times. The chain uses TRBV4-3 and TRBJ2-7; a possible D gene is TRBD1 (7 bases). Germline CDR1 and CDR2: LGHNA and YSLEER. There are 15 residues in the CDR3. V shed 1 base and J shed 0 bases, with 10 bases lying between them. CDR3 DNA sequence: TGCGCCAGCAGCCAAGGACAGGGACTCTCCTACGAGCAGTACTTC. Encoded protein: CASSQGQGLSYEQYF.